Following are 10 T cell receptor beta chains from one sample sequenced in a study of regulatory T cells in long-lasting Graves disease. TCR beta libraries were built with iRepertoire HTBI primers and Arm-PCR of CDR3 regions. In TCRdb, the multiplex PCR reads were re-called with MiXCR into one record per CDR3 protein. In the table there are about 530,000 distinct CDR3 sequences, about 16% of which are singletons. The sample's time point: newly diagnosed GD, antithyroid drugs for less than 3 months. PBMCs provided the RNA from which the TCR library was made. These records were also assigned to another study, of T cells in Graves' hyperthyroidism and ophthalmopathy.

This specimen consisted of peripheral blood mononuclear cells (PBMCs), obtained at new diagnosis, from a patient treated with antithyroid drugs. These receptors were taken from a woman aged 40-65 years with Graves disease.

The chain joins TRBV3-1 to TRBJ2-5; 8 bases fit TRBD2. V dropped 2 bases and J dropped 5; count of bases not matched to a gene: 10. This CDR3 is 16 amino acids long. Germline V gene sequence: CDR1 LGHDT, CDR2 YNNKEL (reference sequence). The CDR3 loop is CASSQLWTSSVETQYF. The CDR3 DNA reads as TGTGCCAGCAGCCAATTATGGACTAGCTCCGTGGAGACCCAGTACTTC.

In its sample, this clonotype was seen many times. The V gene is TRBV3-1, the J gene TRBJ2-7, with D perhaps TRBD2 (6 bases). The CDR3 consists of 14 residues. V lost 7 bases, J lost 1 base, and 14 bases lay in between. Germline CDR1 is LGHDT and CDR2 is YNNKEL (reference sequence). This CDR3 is CASNDGRRSYEQYF. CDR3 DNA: TGTGCCAGCAACGACGGGAGACGGTCCTACGAGCAGTACTTC.

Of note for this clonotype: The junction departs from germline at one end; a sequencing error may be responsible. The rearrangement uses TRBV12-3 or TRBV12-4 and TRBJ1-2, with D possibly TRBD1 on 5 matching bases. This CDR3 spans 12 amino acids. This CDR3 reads CANSSGSHGYTF. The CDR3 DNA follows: TGTGCCAACAGTTCAGGGTCACATGGCTACACCTTC.

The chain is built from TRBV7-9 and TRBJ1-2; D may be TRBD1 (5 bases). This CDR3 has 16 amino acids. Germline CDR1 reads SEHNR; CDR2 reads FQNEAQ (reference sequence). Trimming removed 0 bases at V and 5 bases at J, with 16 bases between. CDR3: CASSLAPGPSGYGYTF. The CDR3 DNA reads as TGTGCCAGCAGCTTAGCTCCGGGACCTTCCGGGTATGGCTACACCTTC.

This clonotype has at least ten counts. CDR3 bases: TGTGCCAGCAGCTTTTATGGCTACACCTTC. Protein product: CASSFYGYTF. The chain recombines TRBV6-8 with TRBJ1-2; D is undetermined. The germline CDR1 and CDR2 sequences are MNHGY and SAAAGT. The CDR3 loop spans 10 amino acids. Trimming shortened V by 6 bases and J by 5 bases, and 4 bases separated the two germline ends.

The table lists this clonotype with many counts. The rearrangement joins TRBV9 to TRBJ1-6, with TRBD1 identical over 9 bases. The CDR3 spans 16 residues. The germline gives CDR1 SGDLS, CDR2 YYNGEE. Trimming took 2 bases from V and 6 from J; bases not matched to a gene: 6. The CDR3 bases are TGTGCCAGCAGCGTGGACAGGGGTGGGGGTAATTCACCCCTCCACTTT. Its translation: CASSVDRGGGNSPLHF.

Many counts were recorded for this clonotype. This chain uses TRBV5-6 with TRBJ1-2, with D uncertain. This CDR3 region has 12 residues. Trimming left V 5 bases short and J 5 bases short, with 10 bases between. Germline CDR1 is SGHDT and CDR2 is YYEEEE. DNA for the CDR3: TGTGCCAGCAGTATTGCTTCTTATGGCTACACCTTC. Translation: CASSIASYGYTF. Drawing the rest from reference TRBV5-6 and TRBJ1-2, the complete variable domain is DAGVTQSPTHLIKTRGQQVTLRCSPKSGHDTVSWYQQALGQGPQFIFQYYEEEERQRGNFPDRFSGHQFPNYSSELNVNALLLGDSALYLCASSIASYGYTFGSGTRLTVV.

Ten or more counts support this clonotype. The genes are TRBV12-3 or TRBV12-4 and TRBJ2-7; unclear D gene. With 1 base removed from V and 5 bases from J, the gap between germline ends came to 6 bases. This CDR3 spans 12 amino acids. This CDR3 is CASSLVLNEQYF. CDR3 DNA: TGTGCCAGCAGTTTAGTCTTGAACGAGCAGTACTTC.

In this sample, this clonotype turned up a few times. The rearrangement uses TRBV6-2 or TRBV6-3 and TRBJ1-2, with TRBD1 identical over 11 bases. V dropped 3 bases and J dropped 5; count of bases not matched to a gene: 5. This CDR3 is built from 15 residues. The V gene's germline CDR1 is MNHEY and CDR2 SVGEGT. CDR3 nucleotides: TGTGCCAGCAGTTATAGGGACAGGGGGTTTTATGGCTACACCTTC. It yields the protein CASSYRDRGFYGYTF.

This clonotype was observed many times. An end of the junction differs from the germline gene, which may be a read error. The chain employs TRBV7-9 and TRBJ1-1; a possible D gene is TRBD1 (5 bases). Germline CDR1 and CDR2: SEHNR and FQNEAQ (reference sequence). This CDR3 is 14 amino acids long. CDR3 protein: CASSSGQLSTEAFF. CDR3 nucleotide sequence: TGCGCCAGCAGTTCAGGACAACTAAGTACTGAAGCTTTCTTT.